These T cell receptor beta chains were read from a single sample in a study of blood T cell repertoires in COVID-19. This table comes from immunoSEQ multiplex PCR, and its TCRdb copy is limited to in-frame clones, with some not included. The data show around 100,000 clones, with 81% seen just once and around 1.5% held by the top ten. Sample: peripheral blood. The receptor set was obtained from a man aged 50 to 59 with acute or convalescent COVID-19. The CDR3 runs from the conserved cysteine through the conserved F or W. The D gene is left open where the match is weak. Some rows mark clone size as missing; the rest say once, few, many or name a class of expanded clone.

D: .
J: TRBJ1-3
size: .
V: TRBV7-6
CDR3: CASSLRGVPSGNTIYF
DNA: TGTGCCAGCAGCTTACGGGGGGTCCCCTCTGGAAACACCATATATTTT

D: TRBD1
J: TRBJ1-2
size: .
V: TRBV20-1
CDR3: CSASPGTADYGYTF
DNA: TGCAGTGCTAGTCCCGGGACAGCAGACTATGGCTACACCTTC

D: .
J: TRBJ1-1
size: .
V: TRBV20-1
CDR3: CSAAGNTEAFF
DNA: TGCAGTGCCGCCGGGAACACTGAAGCTTTCTTT

D: .
J: TRBJ1-2
size: .
V: TRBV7-3
CDR3: CASSLIGGRNYGYTF
DNA: TGTGCCAGCAGCTTAATAGGAGGTCGGAACTATGGCTACACCTTC

D: TRBD1
J: TRBJ2-2
size: .
V: TRBV27
CDR3: CASTTLQGSGELFF
DNA: TGTGCCAGCACCACTCTACAGGGGTCCGGGGAGCTGTTTTTT

D: TRBD2
J: TRBJ2-2
size: once
V: TRBV11-2
CDR3: CASSLRGGAETGELFF
DNA: TGTGCCAGCAGCTTGCGCGGGGGGGCGGAGACCGGGGAGCTGTTTTTT

D: .
J: TRBJ1-5
size: once
V: TRBV6-1
CDR3: CASSEGRGIGNQPQHF
DNA: TGTGCCAGCAGTGAAGGTCGGGGAATTGGCAATCAGCCCCAGCATTTT

D: .
J: TRBJ2-1
size: .
V: TRBV11-2
CDR3: CASSLVGQGIDNEQFF
DNA: TGTGCCAGCAGCTTAGTAGGCCAGGGGATTGACAATGAGCAGTTCTTC

D: TRBD1
J: TRBJ2-7
size: few
V: TRBV6-5
CDR3: CASKIGTASYEQYF
DNA: TGTGCCAGCAAGATTGGGACAGCTTCCTACGAGCAGTACTTC

D: .
J: TRBJ1-1
size: .
V: TRBV11-2
CDR3: CASSPRGANTEAFF
DNA: TGTGCCAGCAGCCCTCGGGGGGCGAACACTGAAGCTTTCTTT

D: .
J: TRBJ2-3
size: .
V: TRBV10-3
CDR3: CAIGGTDRAGNTQYF
DNA: TGTGCCATTGGGGGGACCGACCGGGCGGGGAATACGCAGTATTTT

D: .
J: TRBJ1-4
size: many
V: TRBV5-6
CDR3: CASSPSPAATNEKLFF
DNA: TGTGCCAGCAGCCCCAGCCCGGCGGCAACTAATGAAAAACTGTTTTTT

D: TRBD1
J: TRBJ1-5
size: .
V: TRBV5-6
CDR3: CASSLGTVLDQPQHF
DNA: TGTGCCAGCAGCTTAGGGACAGTCCTCGACCAGCCCCAGCATTTT

D: TRBD1
J: TRBJ1-1
size: .
V: TRBV6-6
CDR3: CASSRSWTGGSKTEAFF
DNA: TGTGCCAGCAGTAGATCTTGGACAGGGGGCTCTAAGACTGAAGCTTTCTTT

D: .
J: TRBJ1-2
size: .
V: TRBV19
CDR3: CASTQSLTGPYGYTF
DNA: TGTGCCAGTACCCAATCCCTTACAGGCCCTTATGGCTACACCTTC

D: TRBD2
J: TRBJ2-1
size: .
V: TRBV9
CDR3: CASSTGLVSYNEQFF
DNA: TGTGCCAGCAGCACAGGACTAGTTTCCTACAATGAGCAGTTCTTC

D: .
J: TRBJ1-4
size: .
V: TRBV9
CDR3: CASSSSQGETNEKLFF
DNA: TGTGCCAGCAGCTCCTCCCAGGGTGAAACTAATGAAAAACTGTTTTTT

D: .
J: TRBJ1-3
size: .
V: TRBV2
CDR3: CASSVNGGSGNTIYF
DNA: TGTGCCAGCAGTGTAAATGGCGGTTCTGGAAACACCATATATTTT

D: .
J: TRBJ1-1
size: .
V: TRBV29-1
CDR3: CSVEATVEAFF
DNA: TGCAGCGTTGAGGCGACAGTCGAAGCTTTCTTT

D: TRBD1
J: TRBJ1-2
size: .
V: TRBV24-1
CDR3: CATSDTGAAYGYTF
DNA: TGTGCCACCAGTGATACAGGGGCCGCATATGGCTACACCTTC

D: TRBD1
J: TRBJ1-6
size: .
V: TRBV4-1
CDR3: CASSRLQGQPLHF
DNA: TGCGCCAGCAGCCGCCTACAGGGGCAGCCCCTCCACTTT

D: .
J: TRBJ1-3
size: once
V: TRBV4-1
CDR3: CASSQDPGLSGNTIYF
DNA: TGCGCCAGCAGCCAAGACCCAGGCCTCTCTGGAAACACCATATATTTT

D: .
J: TRBJ1-2
size: .
V: TRBV7-9
CDR3: CASTNSGYGYTF
DNA: TGTGCCAGCACTAACTCGGGTTATGGCTACACCTTC

D: .
J: TRBJ1-3
size: .
V: TRBV15
CDR3: CATSRDLQGPGNTIYF
DNA: TGTGCCACCAGCAGAGATTTACAGGGACCTGGAAACACCATATATTTT

D: TRBD1
J: TRBJ1-5
size: once
V: TRBV5-5
CDR3: CASSLGTVPNQPQHF
DNA: TGTGCCAGCAGCTTAGGGACAGTTCCGAATCAGCCCCAGCATTTT

D: .
J: TRBJ2-6
size: .
V: TRBV27
CDR3: CASSRMAGGISGANVLTF
DNA: TGTGCCAGCAGTAGGATGGCAGGTGGTATCTCTGGGGCCAACGTCCTGACTTTC

D: .
J: TRBJ1-2
size: .
V: TRBV6-5
CDR3: CASSYSAQGNGGYTF
DNA: TGTGCCAGCAGTTACTCTGCACAGGGAAATGGGGGCTACACCTTC

D: .
J: TRBJ1-1
size: .
V: TRBV30
CDR3: CAWDQGTEAFF
DNA: TGTGCCTGGGACCAGGGGACTGAAGCTTTCTTT

D: .
J: TRBJ1-3
size: .
V: TRBV10-3
CDR3: CAIRETDHSGNTIYF
DNA: TGTGCCATCAGGGAGACAGACCACTCTGGAAACACCATATATTTT

D: TRBD1
J: TRBJ1-2
size: .
V: TRBV27
CDR3: CASSFKGQVNGYTF
DNA: TGTGCCAGCAGTTTCAAGGGACAGGTGAATGGCTACACCTTC

D: TRBD1
J: TRBJ2-3
size: .
V: TRBV29-1
CDR3: CSVDDRGLADTQYF
DNA: TGCAGCGTAGACGACAGGGGGCTCGCAGATACGCAGTATTTT

D: .
J: TRBJ1-3
size: .
V: TRBV30
CDR3: CAWSDGGRGNTIYF
DNA: TGTGCCTGGAGTGACGGGGGACGTGGAAACACCATATATTTT

D: TRBD1
J: TRBJ1-4
size: .
V: TRBV6-5
CDR3: CASSYSYRQGQLFF
DNA: TGTGCCAGCAGTTACTCCTACCGACAGGGGCAACTGTTTTTT

D: .
J: TRBJ1-3
size: .
V: TRBV5-8
CDR3: CASSLGQGGNTIYF
DNA: TGTGCCAGCAGCTTGGGGCAGGGTGGAAACACCATATATTTT

D: .
J: TRBJ2-2
size: .
V: TRBV10-1
CDR3: CASSETRNTGELFF
DNA: TGCGCCAGCAGTGAGACACGAAACACCGGGGAGCTGTTTTTT

D: TRBD1
J: TRBJ2-1
size: .
V: TRBV5-1
CDR3: CASSTGGNEQFF
DNA: TGCGCCAGCAGCACAGGGGGGAATGAGCAGTTCTTC

D: .
J: TRBJ2-7
size: few
V: TRBV29-1
CDR3: CSVDDSFGEQYF
DNA: TGCAGCGTTGATGACTCCTTCGGCGAGCAGTACTTC

D: .
J: TRBJ1-3
size: once
V: TRBV19
CDR3: CASRGVGHSGNTIYF
DNA: TGTGCCAGTAGAGGGGTGGGGCACTCTGGAAACACCATATATTTT

D: .
J: TRBJ2-7
size: few
V: TRBV7-2
CDR3: CASSSDSSYEQYF
DNA: TGTGCCAGCAGCTCCGACAGCTCCTACGAGCAGTACTTC

D: TRBD1
J: TRBJ1-5
size: few
V: TRBV6-6
CDR3: CASSYGDRNLQPQHF
DNA: TGTGCCAGCAGTTACGGGGACAGGAATTTGCAGCCCCAGCATTTT

D: TRBD1
J: TRBJ1-2
size: .
V: TRBV12-3/TRBV12-4
CDR3: CASSVGQGSSYTF
DNA: TGTGCCAGCAGTGTCGGACAGGGGTCAAGCTACACCTTC

D: .
J: TRBJ2-7
size: .
V: TRBV2
CDR3: CASSVNAGYEQYF
DNA: TGTGCCAGCAGTGTAAATGCGGGGTACGAGCAGTACTTC

D: .
J: TRBJ1-4
size: .
V: TRBV9
CDR3: CASSVGGRAGAEKLFF
DNA: TGTGCCAGCAGCGTAGGGGGGCGGGCAGGGGCTGAAAAACTGTTTTTT

D: TRBD1
J: TRBJ2-6
size: .
V: TRBV5-6
CDR3: CASSAGTGSWGANVLTF
DNA: TGTGCCAGCAGCGCCGGGACAGGGAGTTGGGGGGCCAACGTCCTGACTTTC

D: TRBD1
J: TRBJ2-1
size: .
V: TRBV2
CDR3: CASSDLNRDREYNEQFF
DNA: TGTGCCAGCAGTGATTTGAACCGGGACAGGGAATACAATGAGCAGTTCTTC

D: TRBD1
J: TRBJ2-3
size: .
V: TRBV5-1
CDR3: CASSLVGDRVSDTQYF
DNA: TGCGCCAGCAGCTTGGTAGGGGACAGGGTTTCAGATACGCAGTATTTT

D: .
J: TRBJ1-3
size: .
V: TRBV9
CDR3: CASTPEWASGNTIYF
DNA: TGTGCCAGCACCCCCGAGTGGGCCTCTGGAAACACCATATATTTT

D: TRBD1
J: TRBJ2-7
size: .
V: TRBV5-6
CDR3: CASSPDRATYEQYF
DNA: TGTGCCAGCAGCCCGGACAGGGCCACCTACGAGCAGTACTTC